The clone carrying this TCR beta chain was recorded once. Antigen unknown. Treatment defined: approximately 9-day PBMC culture with coronavirus spike peptide pools or control peptides (ViraFEST assay). This record comes from a study of vaccination and CD4 T cells after COVID-19. Across the study: Overlapping peptides of the spike proteins of SARS-CoV-2, HCoV-NL63, HCoV-OC43 and HCoV-229E were used for cell stimulation. Cultures serving as controls received a peptide pool (CEFX or HIV-1 Nef) or no peptide.

Cultured CD4+ T cell DNA was sequenced using the Oncomine TCR Beta short-read assay. In TCRdb, the PCR reads were re-called with MiXCR into one record per CDR3 protein. The data show roughly 18,000 distinct CDR3 sequences, about 41% seen once. Per germline, CDR1 SNHLY and CDR2 FYNNEI. The junction had 2 bases not matched to a gene; V was cut back by 6 bases and J by 1 base. CDR3 length: 14 amino acids. The gene calls are TRBV2 and TRBJ2-3; 9 positions match TRBD1. Input material: CD4+ T cells from blood, cultured in vitro. The receptor was derived from a human donor who had recovered from COVID-19. CDR3 loop: CASSGDRGTDTQYF. The CDR3 DNA is TGTGCCAGCAGCGGGGACAGGGGCACAGATACGCAGTATTTT.